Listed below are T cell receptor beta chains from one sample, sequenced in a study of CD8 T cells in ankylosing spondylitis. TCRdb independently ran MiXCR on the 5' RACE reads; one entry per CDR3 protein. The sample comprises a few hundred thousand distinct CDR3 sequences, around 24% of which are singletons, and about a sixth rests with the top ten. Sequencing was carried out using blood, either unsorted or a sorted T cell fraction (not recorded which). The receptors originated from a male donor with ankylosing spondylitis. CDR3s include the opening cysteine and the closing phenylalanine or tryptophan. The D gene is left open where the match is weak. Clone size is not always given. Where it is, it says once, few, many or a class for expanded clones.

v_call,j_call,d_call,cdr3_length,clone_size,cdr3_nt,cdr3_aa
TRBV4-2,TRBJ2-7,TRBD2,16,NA,TGTGCCAGCAGCCAAGGGACTAGCGGGATAAACTACGAGCAGTACTTC,CASSQGTSGINYEQYF
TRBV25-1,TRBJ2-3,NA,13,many,TGTGCCAGCAGCCTACAGGGTCGGGATACGCAGTATTTT,CASSLQGRDTQYF
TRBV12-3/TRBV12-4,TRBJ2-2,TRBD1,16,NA,TGTGCCAGCAGTACCGACAGGGTCGCGAACACCGGGGAGCTGTTTTTT,CASSTDRVANTGELFF
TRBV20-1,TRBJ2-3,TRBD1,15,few,TGCAGTGCTGACACGGGACAGGACGTGACAGATACGCAGTATTTT,CSADTGQDVTDTQYF
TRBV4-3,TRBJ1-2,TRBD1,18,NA,TGCGCCAGCAGCCAAAACCGACCTATGACAGGGGGGGCAAATGGCTACACCTTC,CASSQNRPMTGGANGYTF
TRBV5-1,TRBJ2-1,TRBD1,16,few,TGCGCCAGCAGCTGGGGACAGGGGAGCTCCTACAATGAGCAGTTCTTC,CASSWGQGSSYNEQFF
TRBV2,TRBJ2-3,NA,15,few,TGTGCCAGCAGTGAGACTAAGCTGAGCACAGATACGCAGTATTTT,CASSETKLSTDTQYF
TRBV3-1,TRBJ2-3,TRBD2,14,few,TGTGCCAGCAGCCAGGATATAGCGGGGGGGCGGCAGTATTTT,CASSQDIAGGRQYF
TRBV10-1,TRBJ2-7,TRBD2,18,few,TGCGCCAGCAGTGGCTCCCGGGACTACGGGCGATCAAGCTACGAGCAGTACTTC,CASSGSRDYGRSSYEQYF
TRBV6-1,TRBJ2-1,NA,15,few,TGTGCCAGCAGTGAATCTTGGGTAGCGACGAGTGAGCAGTTCTTC,CASSESWVATSEQFF
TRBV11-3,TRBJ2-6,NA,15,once,TGTGCCAGCACTCAGGGAGGCTCTGGGGCCAACGTCCTGACTTTC,CASTQGGSGANVLTF
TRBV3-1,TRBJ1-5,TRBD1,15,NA,TGTGCCAGCAGCCATGCGGGACAGCACAATCAGCCCCAGCATTTT,CASSHAGQHNQPQHF
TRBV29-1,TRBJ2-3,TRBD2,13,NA,TGCAGCGTTAGGCCTAGCGGCGCAGATACGCAGTATTTT,CSVRPSGADTQYF
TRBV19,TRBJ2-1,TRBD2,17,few,TGTGCCAGTAGTATCTGGGCTAGCGGGCTATCCTACAATGAGCAGTTCTTC,CASSIWASGLSYNEQFF
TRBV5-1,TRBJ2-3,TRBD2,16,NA,TGCGCCAGCAGCAGAACTCCTAGCGGGAGCACAGATACGCAGTATTTT,CASSRTPSGSTDTQYF
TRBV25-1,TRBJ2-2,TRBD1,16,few,TGTGCCAGCAGTGAGGGGACAGGGGGCGGCACCGGGGAGCTGTTTTTT,CASSEGTGGGTGELFF
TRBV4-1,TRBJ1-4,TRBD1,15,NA,TGCGCCAGCAGCCAGAACAGGGGGCGCAATGAAAAACTGTTTTTT,CASSQNRGRNEKLFF
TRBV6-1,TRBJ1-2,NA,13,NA,TGTGCCAGCAGCGATCTTACCAACTATGGCTACACCTTC,CASSDLTNYGYTF
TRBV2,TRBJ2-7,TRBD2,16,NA,TGTGCCAGCAGTGAAGGCACCCGGGGACTAGCGGGCGAGCAGTACTTC,CASSEGTRGLAGEQYF
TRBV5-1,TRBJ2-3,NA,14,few,TGCGCCAGCAGCTTGAGCCTAGTCCAAGATACGCAGTATTTT,CASSLSLVQDTQYF
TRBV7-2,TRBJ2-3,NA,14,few,TGTGCCAGCAGCTTATTCCGGCGCACAGATACGCAGTATTTT,CASSLFRRTDTQYF
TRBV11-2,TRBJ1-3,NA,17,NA,TGTGCCAGCAGCTCCCTCCTCAATTCGCCCACTGGAAACACCATATATTTT,CASSSLLNSPTGNTIYF
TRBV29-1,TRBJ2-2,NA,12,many,TGCAGCGGCCCTTGCGAATCCGGGGAGCTGTTTTTT,CSGPCESGELFF
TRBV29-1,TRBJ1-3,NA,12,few,TGCAGCGCTGGTATATCTGGAAACACCATATATTTT,CSAGISGNTIYF
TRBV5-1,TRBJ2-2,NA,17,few,TGCGCCAGCAGCTTGGAGGCGGTTAGCTCGAGCACCGGGGAGCTGTTTTTT,CASSLEAVSSSTGELFF
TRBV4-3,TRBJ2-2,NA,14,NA,TGCGCCAGCAGCCCGCGACTAGACCCCGGGGAGCTGTTTTTT,CASSPRLDPGELFF
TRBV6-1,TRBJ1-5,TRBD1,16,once,TGTGCCAGCCGCCGGGACAGAGACCTTAGCAATCAGCCCCAGCATTTT,CASRRDRDLSNQPQHF
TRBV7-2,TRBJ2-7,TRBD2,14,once,TGTGCCAGCAGTTACCGCCGGGAGGGGTACGAGCAGTACTTC,CASSYRREGYEQYF
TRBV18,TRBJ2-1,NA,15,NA,TGTGCCAGCTCACCAAGGCAGGACTACTACAATGAGCAGTTCTTC,CASSPRQDYYNEQFF
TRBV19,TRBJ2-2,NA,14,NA,TGTGCCAGTGGGGTTAGCTCGAACACCGGGGAGCTGTTTTTT,CASGVSSNTGELFF
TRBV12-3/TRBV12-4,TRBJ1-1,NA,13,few,TGTGCCAGCACCCAGCGGGGCCAGACTGAAGCTTTCTTT,CASTQRGQTEAFF
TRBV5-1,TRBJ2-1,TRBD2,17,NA,TGCGCCAGCAGCTTGATGGGACTAGCGGGAATTCCCAATGAGCAGTTCTTC,CASSLMGLAGIPNEQFF
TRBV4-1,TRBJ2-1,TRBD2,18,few,TGCGCCAGCAGCCATCGGACTAGCGGGAGAGGGTCCTACAATGAGCAGTTCTTC,CASSHRTSGRGSYNEQFF
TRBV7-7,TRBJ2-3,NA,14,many,TGTGCCAGCAGCTTCCGACCGGGGGCAGATACGCAGTATTTT,CASSFRPGADTQYF
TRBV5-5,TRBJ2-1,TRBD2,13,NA,TGTGCCAGCAGCCCTGGGCGGGAGGGCCTGTGGTTCTTC,CASSPGREGLWFF
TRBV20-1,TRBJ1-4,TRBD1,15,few,TGCAGTGCTAGAGACTGGGACAGGGGAGGTGAAAAACTGTTTTTT,CSARDWDRGGEKLFF
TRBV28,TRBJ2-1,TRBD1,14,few,TGTGCCAGCAGTGAGACAGGGATTAAAAGTGAGCAGTTCTTC,CASSETGIKSEQFF
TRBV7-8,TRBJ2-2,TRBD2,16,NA,TGTGCCAGCAGGACGGGACTAGCTGAGAACACCGGGGAGCTGTTTTTT,CASRTGLAENTGELFF
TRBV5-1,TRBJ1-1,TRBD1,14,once,TGCGCCAGCGGAACAGGGGGACCGAACACTGAAGCTTTCTTT,CASGTGGPNTEAFF
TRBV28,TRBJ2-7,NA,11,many,TGTGCCAGCAGTCAAATCTACGAGCAGTACTTC,CASSQIYEQYF
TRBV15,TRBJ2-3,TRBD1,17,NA,TGTGCCACCAGCAGCCGTTCGGGACAGGTCAGGGCAGATACGCAGTATTTT,CATSSRSGQVRADTQYF
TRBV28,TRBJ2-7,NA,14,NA,TGTGCCAGCAGCCCACGGGGGGCCCTTAGGGAGCAGTACTTC,CASSPRGALREQYF
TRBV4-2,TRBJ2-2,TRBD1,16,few,TGTGCCAGCAGCGGACAACGGGACAGAAACACCGGGGAGCTGTTTTTT,CASSGQRDRNTGELFF
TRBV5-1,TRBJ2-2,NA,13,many,TGCGCCAGCAGCTTAAGGAACACCGGGGAGCTGTTTTTT,CASSLRNTGELFF
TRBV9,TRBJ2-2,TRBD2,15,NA,TGTGCCAGCAGCGTCACTAGCGGGAGACGTAGGGAGCTGTTTTTT,CASSVTSGRRRELFF
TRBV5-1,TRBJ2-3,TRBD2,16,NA,TGCGCCAGCTTAAAAACGGGAAGCGGGGCAACAGATACGCAGTATTTT,CASLKTGSGATDTQYF
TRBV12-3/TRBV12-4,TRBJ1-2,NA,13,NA,TGTGCCAGCAGTCCAATAGCCGGGCAAGCCTACACCTTC,CASSPIAGQAYTF
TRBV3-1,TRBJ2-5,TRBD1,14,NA,TGTGCCAGCAGCCAATGGGGGACAGGGAAGACCCAGTACTTC,CASSQWGTGKTQYF
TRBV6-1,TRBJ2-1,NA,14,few,TGTGCCATCCTGGCGGGGTGCTCCTACAATGAGCAGTTCTTC,CAILAGCSYNEQFF
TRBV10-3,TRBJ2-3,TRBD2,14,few,TGTGCCATCGGGACTAGCGGGAGTTTCGATACGCAGTATTTT,CAIGTSGSFDTQYF
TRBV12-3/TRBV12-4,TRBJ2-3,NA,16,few,TGTGCCAGCAGTTTAGAGGGAGCTATGGCAATAGATACGCAGTATTTT,CASSLEGAMAIDTQYF
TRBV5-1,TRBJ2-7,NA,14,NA,TGCGCCAGCAGCTTGCTTAGCCAAGGTTACGAGCAGTACTTC,CASSLLSQGYEQYF
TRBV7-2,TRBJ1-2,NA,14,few,TGTGCCAGCAGCTTAGGGACAGCGCTTCGGGGCTACACCTTC,CASSLGTALRGYTF
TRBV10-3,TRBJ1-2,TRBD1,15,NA,TGTGCCATCAGCGGACAGGCCACTTCTAACTATGGCTACACCTTC,CAISGQATSNYGYTF